One sample yielded the 17 T cell receptor beta chains listed below, sequenced in a study of T cell repertoires in cytomegalovirus infection. Via MiXCR, TCRdb re-called the reads, giving one row per CDR3 protein. The table has 150,000 to 200,000 distinct CDR3 sequences, under 15% seen once; the top ten hold 27%. The sample consisted of PBMCs. These receptors came from a human donor in good health (CMV status not recorded). Some clones in this sample may be carry-over from other donors' samples.

This clonotype was found many times. The CDR3 nucleotides read TGTGCCAGCAGCCGTCCGGCCACAGATACGCAGTATTTT. Translating gives CASSRPATDTQYF. This chain connects TRBV11-2 to TRBJ2-3; D gene ambiguous. Germline V lookup: CDR1 SGHAT, CDR2 FQNNGV. This CDR3 spans 13 amino acids. With 5 bases removed from V and 2 bases from J, the gap between germline ends came to 8 bases.

The V call is TRBV18, the J call TRBJ2-5; TRBD2 aligns across 11 bases. Trimming took 0 bases from V and 1 from J; bases not matched to a gene: 7. The CDR3 totals 18 residues. Germline CDR1 reads KGHSH; CDR2 reads LQKENI. CDR3 bases: TGTGCCAGCTCACCACCGGCTAGCGGGAGGTCCCCCCAAGAGACCCAGTACTTC. Amino acids: CASSPPASGRSPQETQYF. Full variable domain (outside the CDR3, taken from reference TRBV18 and TRBJ2-5): NAGVMQNPRHLVRRRGQEARLRCSPMKGHSHVYWYRQLPEEGLKFMVYLQKENIIDESGMPKERFSAEFPKEGPSILRIQQVVRGDSAAYFCASSPPASGRSPQETQYFGPGTRLLVL.

The genes are TRBV14 and TRBJ2-7; 10 bases fit TRBD1. The V gene's germline CDR1 is SGHDN and CDR2 FVKESK. Unmatched junction bases numbered 1, after V lost 2 bases and J lost 0 bases. The CDR3 is 15 amino acids. Written as DNA, the CDR3 is TGTGCCAGCAGCCAAAGGACAGGGGGCTCCTACGAGCAGTACTTC. Translation gives CASSQRTGGSYEQYF.

This clonotype occurred many times. A much bigger clone sits one base away, suggesting this may be a read error. V is TRBV7-2 and J is TRBJ1-1; perhaps TRBD1 as D (6 bases). The germline CDR1 and CDR2 sequences are SGHTA and FQGNSA. Deletions cut 1 base from V and 3 bases from J, with 6 bases between. The CDR3 is 13 residues long. CDR3 nucleotides: TGTGCCAGCAGCTTAGGGGGGCACACTGAAGCTTTCTTT. Its translation is CASSLGGHTEAFF.

This clonotype was found many times. V and J are TRBV7-8 and TRBJ1-1, with D perhaps matching TRBD1 (5 bases). The CDR3 consists of 14 residues. The germline V and J ends were trimmed by 2 bases and 4 bases, with 11 bases remaining between them. Germline CDR1 and CDR2: SGHVS and FQNEAQ. CDR3 region: CASSLFSGRTEAFF. The CDR3 DNA is TGTGCCAGCAGCTTATTCTCAGGGCGCACTGAAGCTTTCTTT.

This clonotype was counted only a few times. The chain carries TRBV20-1 and TRBJ2-3; D perhaps matches TRBD2 (7 bases). The CDR3 spans 11 residues. Trimming shortened V by 7 bases and J by 5 bases, and 10 bases separated the two germline ends. Germline CDR1 DFQATT, CDR2 SNEGSKA (reference sequence). CDR3: CSGGGQDTQYF. Written as DNA, the CDR3 is TGCAGTGGGGGGGGCCAAGATACGCAGTATTTT.

This clonotype was seen repeatedly, ten times or more. This sequence joins TRBV7-2 and TRBJ2-5, with 7 bases identical to TRBD2. Germline V CDR1 and CDR2: SGHTA, FQGNSA. The CDR3 has 14 amino acids. Trimming took 5 bases from V and 4 from J; bases not matched to a gene: 7. CDR3 amino acids: CASSAGGWRETQYF. The CDR3 DNA reads as TGTGCCAGCAGCGCCGGGGGGTGGAGAGAGACCCAGTACTTC.

This clonotype was counted a few times. CDR3 region: CASRATSGRYTDTQYF. The CDR3 DNA reads as TGTGCCAGCAGGGCTACTAGCGGGAGGTACACAGATACGCAGTATTTT. This chain connects TRBV6-6 to TRBJ2-3, with 12 nucleotides matching TRBD2. Germline values: CDR1 MNHNY, CDR2 SVGAGI (reference sequence). The CDR3 runs 16 residues. The J segment lost 2 bases and the V segment lost 6 bases, leaving 6 bases of the junction unmatched.

V gene TRBV20-1 combines with J gene TRBJ1-2, with D unresolved. The ends were cut back, 3 bases at V and 0 bases at J, with 11 bases in the middle. Germline-derived CDR1 and CDR2 are DFQATT and SNEGSKA (reference sequence). The length of the CDR3 is 14 residues. The CDR3 DNA follows: TGCAGTGCTAGCCGGGGTATACCTAACTATGGCTACACCTTC. As protein: CSASRGIPNYGYTF.

This clonotype was seen a handful of times. J is TRBJ1-3 and V is TRBV29-1, with D unclear. CDR1 SQVTM and CDR2 ANQGSEA come from the germline V gene. Deletions cut 3 bases from V and 1 base from J, with 7 bases between. The CDR3 sequence is 13 residues long. CDR3 DNA sequence: TGCAGCGTTGATGTTGGGTCTGGAAACACCATATATTTT. Its translation is CSVDVGSGNTIYF.

This clonotype was counted only a few times. The chain couples TRBV6-5 to TRBJ1-2; 8 nucleotides line up with TRBD1. Trimming cost V 7 bases and J 4 bases; bases outside gene matches: 11. The germline CDR1 and CDR2 sequences are MNHEY and SVGAGI. The CDR3 is 15 amino acids. DNA of the CDR3: TGTGCCAGCACCCAACCCGGGACAGGTCCCTATGGCTACACCTTC. It translates to CASTQPGTGPYGYTF.

This clonotype was observed many times. This chain uses TRBV7-9 with TRBJ2-2; 8 bases align to TRBD1. J gave up 3 bases and V 5 bases, and 8 bases lay outside the gene matches. CDR1 and CDR2 from the germline V gene are SEHNR and FQNEAQ (reference sequence). This CDR3 has 16 residues. In DNA form, the CDR3 reads TGTGCCAGCAGCCCACACGGACAGGGAGACACCGGGGAGCTGTTTTTT. It translates to CASSPHGQGDTGELFF.

This clonotype was seen a single time. V is TRBV6-2 or TRBV6-3 and J is TRBJ2-1, with 7 bases aligning to TRBD2. There are 15 residues in the CDR3. The junction had 10 bases not matched to a gene; V was cut back by 2 bases and J by 9 bases. Germline V gene data show CDR1 as MNHEY and CDR2 as SVGEGT. The CDR3 region has the DNA TGTGCCAGCAGTTACGTGGGGGAGGGCCGGAGTGAGCAGTTCTTC. Its translation is CASSYVGEGRSEQFF.

This chain uses TRBV29-1 with TRBJ2-7; D is uncertain. Germline CDR1 SQVTM, CDR2 ANQGSEA. V gave up 4 bases and J gave up 0 bases, with 10 bases separating them. This CDR3 region has 13 residues. The CDR3 sequence: CSVGSADSYEQYF. The CDR3 DNA follows: TGCAGCGTTGGGTCAGCCGACTCCTACGAGCAGTACTTC.

This clonotype came up many times. The chain recombines TRBV5-6 with TRBJ2-1; possible D gene TRBD2, 5 bases. With 3 bases removed from V and 9 bases from J, the gap between germline ends came to 16 bases. The CDR3 is 14 residues long. CDR1 and CDR2 from the germline V gene are SGHDT and YYEEEE. The CDR3: CASSSLPAAGEQFF. CDR3 sequence (DNA): TGTGCCAGCAGCTCGTTGCCAGCCGCGGGTGAGCAGTTCTTC.

This clonotype was recorded a few times. The chain combines TRBV20-1 with TRBJ2-3; D ambiguous. The V and J ends lost 1 base and 4 bases respectively, with 9 bases between them. The CDR3 spans 13 residues. Germline CDR1 DFQATT, CDR2 SNEGSKA (reference sequence). CDR3 sequence: CSARVSPADTQYF. The CDR3 DNA follows: TGCAGTGCTAGAGTCTCTCCGGCAGATACGCAGTATTTT.

This clonotype has at least ten counts. The rearrangement joins TRBV7-2 to TRBJ2-1, with D hard to call. V shed 0 bases and J shed 1 base, with 4 bases lying between them. The CDR3 sequence is 14 residues long. CDR1 is SGHTA, CDR2 FQGNSA, per germline. The CDR3 reads CASSLAQSYNEQFF. Here the CDR3 DNA reads TGTGCCAGCAGCTTAGCGCAATCCTACAATGAGCAGTTCTTC. Combining the CDR3 with reference TRBV7-2 and TRBJ2-1 gives the whole variable domain GAGVSQSPSNKVTEKGKDVELRCDPISGHTALYWYRQSLGQGLEFLIYFQGNSAPDKSGLPSDRFSAERTGGSVSTLTIQRTQQEDSAVYLCASSLAQSYNEQFFGPGTRLTVL.